The next 6 T cell receptor beta chains were all read from a single sample in a study of cytomegalovirus exposure and HLA in healthy donors. The PCR contained 60 Vbeta and 13 Jbeta primers. Only in-frame clones appear in the TCRdb table, and some are missing; sequencing was by immunoSEQ multiplex PCR. The table has roughly 52,000 clones, around 52% seen once; the top ten hold roughly 12%. The specimen sequenced was PBMCs. The receptors stem from a human donor in good health.

This chain uses TRBV6-6 with TRBJ1-5, with TRBD1 matching over 7 bases. The CDR3 runs 15 residues. Germline assignment: CDR1 MNHNY and CDR2 SVGAGI (reference sequence). V shed 3 bases, J shed 4 bases, and the junction held 6 bases outside the gene matches. In nucleotides, the CDR3 is TGTGCCAGCAGTTATCGACAGGGTTTAAATCAGCCCCAGCATTTT. Residues: CASSYRQGLNQPQHF.

DNA of the CDR3: TGTGCCAGTAGTCTCGGTACGGTACAGACGAACACTGAAGCTTTCTTT. This sequence encodes CASSLGTVQTNTEAFF. The chain has TRBV19 and TRBJ1-1, with D hard to call. The CDR3 length is 16 residues. In germline, CDR1 is LNHDA, CDR2 SQIVND (reference sequence). Trimming removed 5 bases from V and 1 base from J, with 17 bases in between.

As concerns this clone: No DNA is shown, since the ends of the CDR3 on it are uncertain; the CDR3 is the one TCRdb lists. The genes are TRBV29-1 and TRBJ1-2; TRBD1, as called in the table, went unchecked against the DNA. Germline assignment: CDR1 SQVTM and CDR2 ANQGSEA. The CDR3 is 13 residues long, counting both termini. The CDR3 region is CSVAKGTGGLGPF.

V and J are TRBV5-8 and TRBJ2-3, with TRBD1 matching over 9 bases. V dropped 4 bases and J dropped 6; count of bases not matched to a gene: 12. Germline CDR1 and CDR2: SGHTS and YDEGEE. The CDR3 is 16 residues long. The CDR3 DNA is TGTGCCAGCAGCCTTGGTCGGGACAGGGTTTTGGATACGCAGTATTTT. This encodes CASSLGRDRVLDTQYF.

The CDR3 is CASSDDRYHTEAFF. For the CDR3, the DNA is TGTGCCAGCAGCGACGACAGGTACCACACTGAAGCTTTCTTT. The chain couples TRBV5-4 to TRBJ1-1, with a weak D call TRBD1 (6 bases). Germline values: CDR1 SGHNT, CDR2 YYREEE (reference sequence). V was clipped by 4 bases and J by 3 bases, with 13 bases between them. This CDR3 has 14 residues.

This clone occurred once. The chain couples TRBV6-1 to TRBJ1-6; D is undetermined. The CDR3 extends over 15 amino acids. The V and J ends lost 2 bases and 10 bases respectively, with 15 bases between them. Germline CDR1 reads MNHNS; CDR2 reads SASEGT. The CDR3 sequence is CASSEPGARDSPLHF. DNA of the CDR3: TGTGCCAGCAGTGAACCAGGCGCCAGAGACTCACCCCTCCACTTT.